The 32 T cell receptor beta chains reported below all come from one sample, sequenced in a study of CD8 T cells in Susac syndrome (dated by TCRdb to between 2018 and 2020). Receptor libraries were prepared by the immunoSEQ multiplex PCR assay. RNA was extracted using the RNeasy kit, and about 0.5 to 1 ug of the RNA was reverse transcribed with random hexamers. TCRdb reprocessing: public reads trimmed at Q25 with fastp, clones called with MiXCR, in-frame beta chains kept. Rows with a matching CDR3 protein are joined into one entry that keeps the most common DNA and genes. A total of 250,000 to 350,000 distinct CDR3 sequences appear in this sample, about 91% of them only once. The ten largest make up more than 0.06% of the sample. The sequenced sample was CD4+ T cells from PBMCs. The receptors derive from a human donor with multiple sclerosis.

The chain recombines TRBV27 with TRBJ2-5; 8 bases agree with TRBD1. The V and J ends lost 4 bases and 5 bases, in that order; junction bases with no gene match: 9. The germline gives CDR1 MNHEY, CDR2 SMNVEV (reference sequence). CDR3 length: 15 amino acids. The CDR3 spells CASSSTGGGRETQYF. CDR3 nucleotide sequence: TGTGCCAGCAGTTCTACAGGGGGTGGAAGGGAGACCCAGTACTTC.

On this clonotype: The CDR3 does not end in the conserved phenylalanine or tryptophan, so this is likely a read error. CDR3 sequence reads: CSVSGSVYEQYL. The DNA for the CDR3 is TGCAGCGTTAGCGGGAGTGTCTACGAGCAGTACCTC. The rearrangement uses TRBV29-1 and TRBJ2-7, with 8 bases aligning to TRBD2. The V segment lost 5 bases and the J segment 3 bases; nucleotides outside the gene matches: 3. The CDR3 runs 12 residues. CDR1 and CDR2 from the germline V gene are SQVTM and ANQGSEA.

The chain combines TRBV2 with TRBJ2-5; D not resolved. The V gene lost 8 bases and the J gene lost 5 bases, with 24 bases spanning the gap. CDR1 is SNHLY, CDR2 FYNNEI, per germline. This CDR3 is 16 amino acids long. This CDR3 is CASRPGIHQAEETQYF. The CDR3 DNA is TGTGCCAGCCGTCCCGGCATCCATCAAGCAGAGGAGACCCAGTACTTC.

CDR3 in amino acids: CASSLGQTYVKQYF. CDR3 bases: TGTGCCAGCAGCTTGGGACAGACGTACGTGAAGCAGTACTTC. V usage is TRBV7-9 and J usage is TRBJ2-7; 7 bases are a match to TRBD1. Germline CDR1 reads SEHNR; CDR2 reads FQNEAQ (reference sequence). CDR3 length: 14 residues. Trimming removed 3 bases from V and 8 bases from J; junction bases left unmatched: 10.

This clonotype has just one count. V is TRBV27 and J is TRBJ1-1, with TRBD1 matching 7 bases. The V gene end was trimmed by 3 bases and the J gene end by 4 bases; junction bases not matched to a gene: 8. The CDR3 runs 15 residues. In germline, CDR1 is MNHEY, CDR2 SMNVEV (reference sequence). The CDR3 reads CASSFSGGVGTEAFF. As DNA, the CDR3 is TGTGCCAGCAGTTTTTCAGGGGGTGTTGGCACTGAAGCTTTCTTT.

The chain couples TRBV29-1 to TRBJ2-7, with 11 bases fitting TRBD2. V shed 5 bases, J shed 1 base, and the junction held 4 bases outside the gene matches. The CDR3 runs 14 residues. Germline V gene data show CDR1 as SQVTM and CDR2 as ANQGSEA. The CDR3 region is CSVSGTSGSYEQYF. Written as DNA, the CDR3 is TGCAGCGTTTCCGGGACTAGCGGTTCCTACGAGCAGTACTTC.

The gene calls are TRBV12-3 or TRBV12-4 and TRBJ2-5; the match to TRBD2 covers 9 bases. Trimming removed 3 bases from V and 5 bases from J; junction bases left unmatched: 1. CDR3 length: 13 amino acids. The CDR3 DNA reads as TGTGCCAGCAGTTTGCGGGAGGGGGAGACCCAGTACTTC. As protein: CASSLREGETQYF.

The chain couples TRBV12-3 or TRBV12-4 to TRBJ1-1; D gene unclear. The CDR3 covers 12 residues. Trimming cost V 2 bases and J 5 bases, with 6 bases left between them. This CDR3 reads CASSLTETEAFF. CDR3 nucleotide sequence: TGTGCCAGCAGTTTAACAGAGACTGAAGCTTTCTTT.

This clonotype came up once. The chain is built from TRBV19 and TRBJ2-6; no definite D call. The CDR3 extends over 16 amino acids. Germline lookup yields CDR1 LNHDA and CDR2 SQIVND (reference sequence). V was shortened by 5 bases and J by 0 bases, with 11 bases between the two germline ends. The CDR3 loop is CASSPGPISGANVLTF. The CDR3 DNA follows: TGTGCCAGTAGTCCAGGTCCTATCTCTGGGGCCAACGTCCTGACTTTC.

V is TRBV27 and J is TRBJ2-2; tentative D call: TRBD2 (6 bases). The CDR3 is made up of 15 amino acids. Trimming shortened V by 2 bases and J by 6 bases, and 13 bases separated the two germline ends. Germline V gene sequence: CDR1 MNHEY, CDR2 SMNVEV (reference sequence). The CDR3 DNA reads TGTGCCAGCAGTTTAAGTCGGCGGGGTCCCGGGGAGCTGTTTTTT. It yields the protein CASSLSRRGPGELFF.

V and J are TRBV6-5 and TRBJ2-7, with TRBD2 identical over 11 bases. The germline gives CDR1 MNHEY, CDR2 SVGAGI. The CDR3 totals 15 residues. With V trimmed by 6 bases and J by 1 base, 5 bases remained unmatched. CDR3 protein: CASSRLAGPSYEQYF. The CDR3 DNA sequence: TGTGCCAGCAGCCGACTAGCGGGACCGTCCTACGAGCAGTACTTC.

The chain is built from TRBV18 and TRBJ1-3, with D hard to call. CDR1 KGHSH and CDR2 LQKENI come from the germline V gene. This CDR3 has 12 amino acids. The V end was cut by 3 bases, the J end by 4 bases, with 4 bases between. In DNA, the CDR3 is TGTGCCAGCTCACCTTCGGGAAACACCATATATTTT. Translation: CASSPSGNTIYF.

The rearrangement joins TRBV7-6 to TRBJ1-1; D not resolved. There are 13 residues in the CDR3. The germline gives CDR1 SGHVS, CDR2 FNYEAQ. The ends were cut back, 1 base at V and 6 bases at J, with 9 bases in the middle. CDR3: CASSLGLAAEAFF. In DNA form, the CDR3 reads TGTGCCAGCAGCTTAGGATTAGCCGCTGAAGCTTTCTTT.

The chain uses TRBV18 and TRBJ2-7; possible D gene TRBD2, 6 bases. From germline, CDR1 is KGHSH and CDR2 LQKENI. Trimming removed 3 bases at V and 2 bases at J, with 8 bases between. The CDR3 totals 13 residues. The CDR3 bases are TGTGCCAGCTCACCCGGGAGAGCCTACGAGCAGTACTTC. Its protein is CASSPGRAYEQYF. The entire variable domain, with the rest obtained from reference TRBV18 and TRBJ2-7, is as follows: NAGVMQNPRHLVRRRGQEARLRCSPMKGHSHVYWYRQLPEEGLKFMVYLQKENIIDESGMPKERFSAEFPKEGPSILRIQQVVRGDSAAYFCASSPGRAYEQYFGPGTRLTVT.

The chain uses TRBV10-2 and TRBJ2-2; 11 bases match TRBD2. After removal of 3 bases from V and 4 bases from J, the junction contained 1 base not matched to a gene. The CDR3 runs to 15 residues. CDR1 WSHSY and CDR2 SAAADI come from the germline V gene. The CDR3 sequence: CASSELAGATGELFF. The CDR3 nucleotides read TGCGCCAGCAGTGAACTAGCGGGGGCCACCGGGGAGCTGTTTTTT.

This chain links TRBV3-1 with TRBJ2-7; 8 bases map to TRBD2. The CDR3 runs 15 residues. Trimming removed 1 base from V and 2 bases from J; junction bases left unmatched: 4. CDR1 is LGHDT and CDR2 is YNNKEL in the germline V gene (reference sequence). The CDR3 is CASSQALAEAYEQYF. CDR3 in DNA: TGTGCCAGCAGCCAAGCACTAGCGGAGGCCTACGAGCAGTACTTC.

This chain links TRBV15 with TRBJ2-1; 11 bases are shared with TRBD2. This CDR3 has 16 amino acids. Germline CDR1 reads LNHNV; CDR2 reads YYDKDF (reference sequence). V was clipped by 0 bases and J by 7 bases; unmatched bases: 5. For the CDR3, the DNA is TGTGCCACCAGCAGAGATCTACTAGCGGGGGCAAATGAGCAGTTCTTC. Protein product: CATSRDLLAGANEQFF.

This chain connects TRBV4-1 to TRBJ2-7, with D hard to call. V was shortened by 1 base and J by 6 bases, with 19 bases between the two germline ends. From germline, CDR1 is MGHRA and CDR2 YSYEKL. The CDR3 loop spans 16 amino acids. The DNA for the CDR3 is TGCGCCAGCAGCCAAGCGTCCGGTCCCCTCGCCAGCGAGCAGTACTTC. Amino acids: CASSQASGPLASEQYF.

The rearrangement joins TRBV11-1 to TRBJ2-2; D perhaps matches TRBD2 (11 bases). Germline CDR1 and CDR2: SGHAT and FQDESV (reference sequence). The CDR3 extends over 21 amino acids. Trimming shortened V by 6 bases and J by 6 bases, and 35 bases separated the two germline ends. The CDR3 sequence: CASRPTRTGGTSGSISGELFF. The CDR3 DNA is TGTGCCAGCAGACCTACAAGGACAGGGGGAACTAGCGGGAGTATCTCCGGGGAGCTGTTTTTT.

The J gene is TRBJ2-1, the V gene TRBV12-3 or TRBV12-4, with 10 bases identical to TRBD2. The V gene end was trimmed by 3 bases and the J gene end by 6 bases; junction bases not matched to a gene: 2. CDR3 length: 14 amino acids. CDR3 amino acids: CASSLGTSVNEQFF. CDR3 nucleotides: TGTGCCAGCAGTTTGGGGACTAGCGTCAATGAGCAGTTCTTC.

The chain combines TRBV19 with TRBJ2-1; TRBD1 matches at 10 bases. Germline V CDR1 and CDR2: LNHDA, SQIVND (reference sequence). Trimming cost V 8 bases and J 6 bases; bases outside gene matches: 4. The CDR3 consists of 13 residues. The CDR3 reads CASSGQGGNEQFF. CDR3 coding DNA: TGTGCCAGTTCTGGACAGGGGGGCAATGAGCAGTTCTTC.

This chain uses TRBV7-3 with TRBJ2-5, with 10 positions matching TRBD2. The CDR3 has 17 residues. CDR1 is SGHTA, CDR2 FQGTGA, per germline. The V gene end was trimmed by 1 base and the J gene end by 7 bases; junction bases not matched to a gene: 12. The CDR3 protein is CASSLIGGSGRLGTQYF. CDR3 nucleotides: TGTGCCAGCAGCTTAATAGGGGGTAGCGGGAGGTTGGGGACCCAGTACTTC. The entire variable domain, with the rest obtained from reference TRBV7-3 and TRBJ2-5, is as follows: GAGVSQTPSNKVTEKGKYVELRCDPISGHTALYWYRQSLGQGPEFLIYFQGTGAADDSGLPNDRFFAVRPEGSVSTLKIQRTERGDSAVYLCASSLIGGSGRLGTQYFGPGTRLLVL.

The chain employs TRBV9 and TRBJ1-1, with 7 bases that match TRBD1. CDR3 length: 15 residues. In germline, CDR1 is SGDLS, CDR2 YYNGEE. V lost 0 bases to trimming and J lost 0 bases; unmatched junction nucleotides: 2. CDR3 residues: CASSVGGTVNTEAFF. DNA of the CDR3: TGTGCCAGCAGCGTAGGGGGGACAGTGAACACTGAAGCTTTCTTT.

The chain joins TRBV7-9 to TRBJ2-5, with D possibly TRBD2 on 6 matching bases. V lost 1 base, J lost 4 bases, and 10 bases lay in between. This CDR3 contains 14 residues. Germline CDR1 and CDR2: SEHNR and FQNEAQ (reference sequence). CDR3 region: CASSLGGDGETQYF. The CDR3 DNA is TGTGCCAGCAGCTTAGGGGGGGACGGAGAGACCCAGTACTTC.

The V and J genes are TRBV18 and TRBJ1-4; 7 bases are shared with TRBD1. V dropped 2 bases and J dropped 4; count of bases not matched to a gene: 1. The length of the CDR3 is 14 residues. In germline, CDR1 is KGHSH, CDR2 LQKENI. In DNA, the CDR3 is TGTGCCAGCTCACCAACAGGGGTTAATGAAAAACTGTTTTTT. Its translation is CASSPTGVNEKLFF.

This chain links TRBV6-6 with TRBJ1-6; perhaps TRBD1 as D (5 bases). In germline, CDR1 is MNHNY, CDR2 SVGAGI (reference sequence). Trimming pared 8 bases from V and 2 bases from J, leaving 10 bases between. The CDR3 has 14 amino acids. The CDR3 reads CASLPTAYNSPLHF. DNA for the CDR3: TGTGCCAGCCTCCCGACAGCCTATAATTCACCCCTCCACTTT.

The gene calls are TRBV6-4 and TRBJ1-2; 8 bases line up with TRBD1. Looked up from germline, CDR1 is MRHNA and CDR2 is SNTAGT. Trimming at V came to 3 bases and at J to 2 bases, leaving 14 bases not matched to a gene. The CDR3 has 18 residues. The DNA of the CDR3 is TGTGCCAGCAGTGAACTCCGCCAGGGGGCCACGCTAAACTATGGCTACACCTTC. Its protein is CASSELRQGATLNYGYTF.

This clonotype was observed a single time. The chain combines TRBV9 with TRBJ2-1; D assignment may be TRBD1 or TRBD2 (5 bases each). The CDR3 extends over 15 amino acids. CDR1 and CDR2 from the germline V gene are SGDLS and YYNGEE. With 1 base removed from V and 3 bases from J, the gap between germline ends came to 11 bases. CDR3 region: CASSVYGTVYNEQFF. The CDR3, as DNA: TGTGCCAGCAGCGTATACGGGACCGTCTACAATGAGCAGTTCTTC.

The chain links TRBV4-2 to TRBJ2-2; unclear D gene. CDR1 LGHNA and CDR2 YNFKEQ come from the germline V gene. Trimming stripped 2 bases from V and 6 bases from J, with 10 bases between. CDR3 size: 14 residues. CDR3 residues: CASSQQPTSGELFF. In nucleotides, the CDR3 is TGTGCCAGCAGCCAACAACCAACCTCCGGGGAGCTGTTTTTT.

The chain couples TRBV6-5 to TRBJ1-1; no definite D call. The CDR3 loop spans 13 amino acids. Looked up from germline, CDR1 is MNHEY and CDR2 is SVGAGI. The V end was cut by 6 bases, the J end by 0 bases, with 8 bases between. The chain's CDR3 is CASRRQMNTEAFF. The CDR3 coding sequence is TGTGCCAGCAGAAGACAAATGAACACTGAAGCTTTCTTT.

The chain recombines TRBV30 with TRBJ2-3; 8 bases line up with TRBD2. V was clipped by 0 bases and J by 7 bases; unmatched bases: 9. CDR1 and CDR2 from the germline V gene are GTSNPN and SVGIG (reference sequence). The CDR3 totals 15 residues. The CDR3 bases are TGTGCCTGGAGTGTATCCGGGAGGGTAGGAAATACGCAGTATTTT. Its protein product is CAWSVSGRVGNTQYF.

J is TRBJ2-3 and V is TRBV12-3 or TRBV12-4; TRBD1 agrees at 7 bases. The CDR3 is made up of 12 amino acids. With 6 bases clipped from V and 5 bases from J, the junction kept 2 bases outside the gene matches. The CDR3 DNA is TGTGCCAGCAGGAACAGGGGAGATACGCAGTATTTT. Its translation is CASRNRGDTQYF.